This note documents a single T cell receptor (beta chain) sequence. Which antigen it targets is not known. The sample holds no much larger clone one base away, and base qualities are not on file. This record belongs to a study of technical replicates of blood from a handful of donors (dated by TCRdb to 2015 to 2018). Preparation of the library involved the immunoSEQ multiplex PCR assay. As stored in TCRdb, this immuneACCESS dataset retains in-frame rearrangements with V and J assigned. A fraction of the clones does not appear; measured against another copy, unresolved V genes explain less than half of the discrepancy, and the remainder lacks a known reason. The sample records 75,000 to 100,000 clones, about 95% of which are singletons. The ten largest clonotypes hold about 0.3% of the sample. V lost 1 base and J lost 4 bases; the stretch between them is 11 bases long. Its CDR3 holds 14 amino acids, cysteine through phenylalanine. The only DNA kept is the CDR3, 42 bases in frame from the first base. The germline V gene (reference sequence) specifies LNHNV as CDR1 and YYDKDF as CDR2.

Sequenced input: T cells isolated from PBMCs. The rearranged chain carries TRBV15 and TRBJ2-7; matching of 5 bases hints at TRBD2 as the D gene. The sequence was collected from a human donor in good health. The base sequence is TGTGCCACCAGCAGAGCGGCCGGGGTTTACGAGCAGTACTTC. It codes for CATSRAAGVYEQYF.